These 28 T cell receptor beta chains came from one sample sequenced in a study of T cell responses to AZD1222 COVID-19 vaccine (dated by TCRdb to about 2021). The library was prepared using the immunoSEQ multiplex PCR assay. What TCRdb holds here is the immuneACCESS table cut down to in-frame rearrangements. Part of the clones is not present; checked against another copy, under half of the missing clones reflect an unresolved V gene, and the others are unexplained. This sample gives 130,000 to 150,000 clones in total; around 90% of them show up just once. Under 2% of the sample lies in the top ten. In light of the paper, this sample's time point label describes: baseline before first vaccination. This specimen consisted of peripheral blood, obtained on day 0 of AZD1222 vaccination. The receptors derive from an adult in good health.

The table lists this clone with a count of one. This rearrangement joins TRBV28 to TRBJ1-2, with TRBD1 matching 9 bases. V gave up 5 bases and J gave up 6 bases; unmatched junction bases: 19. The length of the CDR3 is 18 residues. CDR1 MDHEN and CDR2 SYDVKM come from the germline V gene. The CDR3 DNA reads as TGTGCCAGCAGTCCCCTTGGAATCGGGACAGGGATCGTCGATGGCTACACCTTC. Amino acids: CASSPLGIGTGIVDGYTF.

This sequence joins TRBV9 and TRBJ1-3, with D maybe TRBD1 (5 bases). V gave up 6 bases and J gave up 2 bases, with 12 bases separating them. CDR1 is SGDLS and CDR2 is YYNGEE in the germline V gene. The CDR3 is made up of 14 amino acids. DNA of the CDR3: TGTGCCAGCAATTCAGGGAATACTGGAAACACCATATATTTT. It is translated as CASNSGNTGNTIYF. Filled out from reference TRBV9 and TRBJ1-3, the complete variable domain reads DSGVTQTPKHLITATGQRVTLRCSPRSGDLSVYWYQQSLDQGLQFLIQYYNGEERAKGNILERFSAQQFPDLHSELNLSSLELGDSALYFCASNSGNTGNTIYFGEGSWLTVV.

This chain links TRBV28 with TRBJ2-7; 8 bases agree with TRBD1. This CDR3 has 13 amino acids. With 11 bases clipped from V and 2 bases from J, the junction kept 8 bases outside the gene matches. The germline V gene has CDR1 MDHEN and CDR2 SYDVKM. CDR3 protein: CAAGQGNTYEQYF. For the CDR3, the DNA is TGTGCCGCCGGACAGGGAAATACCTACGAGCAGTACTTC. Combining the CDR3 with reference TRBV28 and TRBJ2-7 gives the whole variable domain DVKVTQSSRYLVKRTGEKVFLECVQDMDHENMFWYRQDPGLGLRLIYFSYDVKMKEKGDIPEGYSVSREKKERFSLILESASTNQTSMYLCAAGQGNTYEQYFGPGTRLTVT.

The chain links TRBV21-1 to TRBJ2-7; no check of the table's D call, TRBD2, against the DNA was made. TRBV21-1 is a pseudogene locus. The CDR3 covers 19 residues. CDR3 region: CASRPTGTSGGNSSYEQYF. As DNA, the CDR3 is TGTGCCAGCAGGCCCACCGGGACTAGCGGGGGGAATAGCTCCTACGAGCAGTACTTC.

The chain links TRBV7-9 to TRBJ2-7; D gene unclear. The germline V gene encodes CDR1 SEHNR and CDR2 FQNEAQ (reference sequence). V lost 5 bases to trimming and J lost 5 bases, with 7 bases between them. The CDR3 extends over 11 amino acids. Here the CDR3 reads CASSPDHEQYF. DNA of the CDR3: TGTGCCAGCAGCCCTGACCACGAGCAGTACTTC.

The chain uses TRBV20-1 and TRBJ2-7; no definite D call. The CDR3 consists of 11 residues. V was cut by 6 bases and J by 1 base, with 7 bases left in between. The germline CDR1 and CDR2 sequences are DFQATT and SNEGSKA (reference sequence). The CDR3 nucleotides read TGCAGTGCCGAAAAGTCCTACGAGCAGTACTTC. It yields the protein CSAEKSYEQYF.

The chain uses TRBV19 and TRBJ2-1; the D gene is possibly TRBD1 (5 bases). V was trimmed by 8 bases and J by 7 bases, leaving 24 bases between them. Germline V gene sequence: CDR1 LNHDA, CDR2 SQIVND (reference sequence). The CDR3 length is 16 residues. The CDR3 coding sequence is TGTGCCAGTTCGATCCAGGGATCCTCAATCCGGAATGAGCAGTTCTTC. Protein sequence: CASSIQGSSIRNEQFF.

This rearrangement joins TRBV5-3 to TRBJ1-5; D remains unclear. TRBV5-3 carries the ORF label, with uncertain function. Trimming cost V 4 bases and J 0 bases, with 14 bases left between them. The CDR3 extends over 16 amino acids. The CDR3 sequence is CARSLSRQYSNQPQHF. CDR3 nucleotide sequence: TGTGCCAGAAGCCTCTCCAGGCAATATAGCAATCAGCCCCAGCATTTT.

The rearrangement uses TRBV19 and TRBJ2-2, with D hard to call. Trimming removed 7 bases at V and 6 bases at J, with 12 bases between. From germline, CDR1 is LNHDA and CDR2 SQIVND (reference sequence). The CDR3 totals 13 residues. CDR3 sequence (DNA): TGTGCCAGTACTGGAGCCCCCTCCGGGGAGCTGTTTTTT. Translation gives CASTGAPSGELFF.

The chain links TRBV3-1 (or the pseudogene TRBV3-2) to TRBJ2-1, with D perhaps given as TRBD1 or TRBD2 (5 bases each). This CDR3 is 14 amino acids long. The germline CDR1 and CDR2 sequences are LGHDT and YNNKEL (reference sequence). Trimming stripped 1 base from V and 7 bases from J, with 11 bases between. In DNA, the CDR3 is TGTGCCAGCAGCCAAGTAAGGGGCGGGAATGAGCAGTTCTTC. As protein: CASSQVRGGNEQFF.

Written as DNA, the CDR3 is TGTGCCAGCAGCTTGAGGGGCCGCTATGGCTACACCTTC. This codes for CASSLRGRYGYTF. The chain employs TRBV5-8 and TRBJ1-2; D may be TRBD1 (5 bases). With 1 base removed from V and 4 bases from J, the gap between germline ends came to 8 bases. The CDR3 sequence is 13 residues long. The germline V gene encodes CDR1 SGHTS and CDR2 YDEGEE.

This clone was seen a single time. V usage is TRBV6-5 and J usage is TRBJ1-4, with D perhaps TRBD1 (5 bases). Germline-derived CDR1 and CDR2 are MNHEY and SVGAGI. The V end was cut by 6 bases, the J end by 6 bases, with 8 bases between. CDR3 size: 12 residues. The CDR3 DNA sequence: TGTGCCAGCAGGAGAGGGGATGAAAAACTGTTTTTT. As protein: CASRRGDEKLFF.

This clone showed up just once. This chain joins TRBV5-1 and TRBJ2-5, with 10 bases fitting TRBD1. The CDR3 covers 14 residues. Germline V gene lookup returns CDR1 SGHRS and CDR2 YFSETQ. The V and J ends lost 4 bases and 5 bases, in that order; junction bases with no gene match: 5. The CDR3 DNA is TGCGCCAGCAGCGTCGACAGGGGGCGGGAGACCCAGTACTTC. It codes for CASSVDRGRETQYF. The full variable domain, completed using reference TRBV5-1 and TRBJ2-5, is KAGVTQTPRYLIKTRGQQVTLSCSPISGHRSVSWYQQTPGQGLQFLFEYFSETQRNKGNFPGRFSGRQFSNSRSEMNVSTLELGDSALYLCASSVDRGRETQYFGPGTRLLVL.

This clone showed up just once. The chain recombines TRBV6-6 with TRBJ2-7; 7 nucleotides align to TRBD1. The CDR3 sequence is 15 residues long. J was trimmed by 0 bases and V by 5 bases; bases with no gene match: 7. The germline V gene has CDR1 MNHNY and CDR2 SVGAGI (reference sequence). CDR3 amino acids: CASSGQGQLSYEQYF. DNA for the CDR3: TGTGCCAGCAGTGGCCAGGGACAGCTCTCCTACGAGCAGTACTTC.

V and J are TRBV4-3 and TRBJ1-1; 9 bases fit TRBD1. This CDR3 contains 15 residues. With 4 bases clipped from V and 5 bases from J, the junction kept 8 bases outside the gene matches. Germline V CDR1 and CDR2: LGHNA, YSLEER. CDR3 DNA sequence: TGCGCCAGCAGCCGGAAACAGGGGGCCAAGACTGAAGCTTTCTTT. Translating it yields CASSRKQGAKTEAFF.

CDR3 bases: TGTGCCAGCTCACCATTTGAGTATGAACCCCTCCACTTT. Amino acid sequence: CASSPFEYEPLHF. The gene calls are TRBV18 and TRBJ1-6; unclear D gene. CDR1 is KGHSH and CDR2 is LQKENI in the germline V gene. The V gene lost 2 bases and the J gene lost 12 bases, with 11 bases spanning the gap. This CDR3 region has 13 residues.

The chain uses TRBV19 and TRBJ1-3; D is perhaps TRBD1 (5 bases). Deletions cut 6 bases from V and 1 base from J, with 13 bases between. CDR3 length: 15 residues. Germline V CDR1 and CDR2: LNHDA, SQIVND (reference sequence). This CDR3 is CASRARGFSGNTIYF. The CDR3 DNA is TGTGCCAGTAGGGCGAGGGGTTTTTCTGGAAACACCATATATTTT.

The chain employs TRBV6-4 and TRBJ1-2; maybe TRBD1 (6 bases). The CDR3 has 15 amino acids. With 7 bases removed from V and 0 bases from J, the gap between germline ends came to 15 bases. CDR1 MRHNA and CDR2 SNTAGT come from the germline V gene. CDR3 bases: TGTGCCAGCAAGATGGAGCAGGGGCCTAACTATGGCTACACCTTC. It codes for CASKMEQGPNYGYTF.

The chain has TRBV7-3 and TRBJ2-3; 9 positions match TRBD2. The CDR3 contains 14 residues. The V gene's germline CDR1 is SGHTA and CDR2 FQGTGA. V shed 5 bases and J 5 bases; nucleotides not matched to a gene: 5. CDR3 sequence: CASSLAGPRDTQYF. CDR3 DNA sequence: TGTGCCAGCAGCCTAGCGGGGCCGAGAGATACGCAGTATTTT.

The rearrangement links TRBV6-6 to TRBJ1-4, with TRBD1 matching over 7 bases. Germline V gene sequence: CDR1 MNHNY, CDR2 SVGAGI (reference sequence). The CDR3 covers 15 residues. V shed 2 bases, J shed 3 bases, and the junction held 3 bases outside the gene matches. The CDR3 DNA reads as TGTGCCAGCAGTTACCAACAGGGGTCTAATGAAAAACTGTTTTTT. Amino acid sequence: CASSYQQGSNEKLFF.

The chain links TRBV4-2 to TRBJ2-5; D gene uncertain. The V gene's germline CDR1 is LGHNA and CDR2 YNFKEQ. Trimming took 1 base from V and 1 from J, leaving 7 bases between them. The CDR3 is made up of 14 amino acids. CDR3 protein: CASSQAGSQETQYF. The CDR3 nucleotides read TGTGCCAGCAGCCAAGCGGGCAGCCAAGAGACCCAGTACTTC.

The rearrangement links TRBV18 to TRBJ1-3; D not certain. The V gene lost 2 bases and the J gene lost 0 bases, with 14 bases spanning the gap. The CDR3 consists of 17 residues. Per the germline V gene, CDR1 is KGHSH and CDR2 is LQKENI. The CDR3 sequence: CASSPNLSRSSGNTIYF. CDR3 nucleotide sequence: TGTGCCAGCTCACCAAATTTGAGCAGGAGCTCTGGAAACACCATATATTTT.

The chain employs TRBV7-2 and TRBJ2-7; a weak D match, TRBD1 (6 bases). This CDR3 is 13 amino acids long. In germline, CDR1 is SGHTA, CDR2 FQGNSA. Trimming removed 5 bases from V and 2 bases from J, with 10 bases in between. CDR3 region: CASSEDRTYEQYF. The CDR3 bases are TGTGCCAGCAGCGAGGACAGAACCTACGAGCAGTACTTC.

The rearrangement uses TRBV24-1 and TRBJ2-1; maybe TRBD2 (6 bases). The V gene lost 5 bases and the J gene lost 6 bases, with 13 bases spanning the gap. Germline V gene sequence: CDR1 KGHDR, CDR2 SFDVKD. CDR3 size: 14 residues. CDR3 coding DNA: TGTGCCACCAGTGGCGGGGCCTCTTTCAATGAGCAGTTCTTC. Amino acids: CATSGGASFNEQFF.

This clone was detected once. This rearrangement joins TRBV5-1 to TRBJ1-4, with 8 bases lining up with TRBD1. V shed 5 bases and J 5 bases; nucleotides not matched to a gene: 8. In germline, CDR1 is SGHRS, CDR2 YFSETQ. The length of the CDR3 is 15 residues. The CDR3 spells CASSSDRGQNEKLFF. The CDR3 nucleotides are TGCGCCAGCAGTTCCGACAGGGGCCAGAATGAAAAACTGTTTTTT.

The chain is built from TRBV21-1 and TRBJ2-1; TRBD2 is the table's D call and was not checked against the DNA. TRBV21-1 is a pseudogene. This CDR3 has 16 residues. This CDR3 is CASSTIKRGGNNEQFF. CDR3 sequence (DNA): TGTGCCAGCAGCACCATTAAGCGGGGGGGCAACAATGAGCAGTTCTTC.

The rearrangement uses TRBV7-6 and TRBJ2-1; 12 bases are a match to TRBD2. With V trimmed by 1 base and J by 8 bases, 9 bases remained unmatched. Germline V gene data show CDR1 as SGHVS and CDR2 as FNYEAQ. This CDR3 is built from 17 residues. CDR3 sequence (DNA): TGTGCCAGCAGCTTAGAGCCCGCTAGCGGGGGGGCGTATGAGCAGTTCTTC. The encoded protein is CASSLEPASGGAYEQFF. Supplemented by reference TRBV7-6 and TRBJ2-1, the full variable domain reads GAGVSQSPRYKVTKRGQDVALRCDPISGHVSLYWYRQALGQGPEFLTYFNYEAQQDKSGLPNDRFSAERPEGSISTLTIQRTEQRDSAMYRCASSLEPASGGAYEQFFGPGTRLTVL.

The rearrangement links TRBV7-9 to TRBJ2-2, with TRBD2 identical over 10 bases. From germline, CDR1 is SEHNR and CDR2 FQNEAQ (reference sequence). This CDR3 is 17 amino acids long. Trimming removed 7 bases from V and 4 bases from J; junction bases left unmatched: 12. The CDR3 region is CASTLGSSGGTTGELFF. CDR3 nucleotides: TGTGCCAGCACCCTAGGGAGTAGCGGGGGGACCACCGGGGAGCTGTTTTTT.